The 9 T cell receptor beta chains listed next were all sequenced from one sample in a study of blood T cell repertoires in COVID-19. This table comes from immunoSEQ multiplex PCR, and its TCRdb copy is limited to in-frame clones, with some not included. The repertoire has about 180,000 clones, roughly 85% of them found once; the top ten carry under 8%. Sequencing was carried out using PBMCs or T cells enriched from blood (not recorded which). The source of these receptors is a man aged 35 to 55 who had recovered from COVID-19.

The chain joins TRBV2 to TRBJ1-5, with TRBD1 identical over 8 bases. CDR1 and CDR2 from the germline V gene are SNHLY and FYNNEI. The CDR3 runs 14 residues. After removal of 6 bases from V and 5 bases from J, the junction contained 6 bases not matched to a gene. DNA of the CDR3: TGTGCCAGCAGCCAAGACAGGGGAGATCAGCCCCAGCATTTT. Protein: CASSQDRGDQPQHF.

The rearrangement uses TRBV6-5 and TRBJ1-2; 10 bases match TRBD1. CDR3 length equals 15 residues. V trimming: 0 bases; J trimming: 7 bases; junction bases outside the gene matches: 5. CDR1 and CDR2 from the germline V gene are MNHEY and SVGAGI. The CDR3 region is CASSYSTGGMGGYTF. The CDR3 coding sequence is TGTGCCAGCAGTTACTCGACAGGGGGCATGGGTGGCTACACCTTC.

V is TRBV11-2 and J is TRBJ2-4; D call uncertain. The germline V and J ends were trimmed by 0 bases and 16 bases, with 19 bases remaining between them. This CDR3 spans 14 amino acids. The V gene's germline CDR1 is SGHAT and CDR2 FQNNGV. The CDR3 nucleotides read TGTGCCAGCAGCTTAGAGGGCGCTTTAGTGCAGATTTACTTC. Translation: CASSLEGALVQIYF.

The V call is TRBV14, the J call TRBJ1-2, with D possibly TRBD1 on 5 matching bases. CDR3 length: 13 residues. Germline V gene sequence: CDR1 SGHDN, CDR2 FVKESK. V gave up 2 bases and J gave up 4 bases, with 8 bases separating them. The CDR3 sequence is CASSQLDTYGYTF. The CDR3 coding sequence is TGTGCCAGCAGCCAATTGGACACCTATGGCTACACCTTC. Combining the CDR3 with reference TRBV14 and TRBJ1-2 gives the whole variable domain EAGVTQFPSHSVIEKGQTVTLRCDPISGHDNLYWYRRVMGKEIKFLLHFVKESKQDESGMPNNRFLAERTGGTYSTLKVQPAELEDSGVYFCASSQLDTYGYTFGSGTRLTVV.

J is TRBJ1-2 and V is TRBV28, with 10 bases aligning to TRBD1. The CDR3 loop spans 14 amino acids. V shed 5 bases, J shed 3 bases, and the junction held 3 bases outside the gene matches. The germline gives CDR1 MDHEN, CDR2 SYDVKM. The CDR3 is CASSQGQGDYGYTF. CDR3 in DNA: TGTGCCAGCAGTCAAGGACAGGGGGACTATGGCTACACCTTC.

This clone was counted only a few times. The chain carries TRBV29-1 and TRBJ1-2, with D possibly being TRBD1 (6 bases). Between the trimmed V and J ends, which lost 7 bases and 3 bases, there was a span of 15 bases. CDR1 and CDR2 from the germline V gene are SQVTM and ANQGSEA. The CDR3 runs to 13 residues. CDR3 DNA sequence: TGCAGCGCCCGGGGGGCAGGGGACTATGGCTACACCTTC. The encoded protein is CSARGAGDYGYTF.

This clone was counted a single time. The chain uses TRBV19 and TRBJ1-1; 8 bases line up with TRBD1. From germline, CDR1 is LNHDA and CDR2 SQIVND (reference sequence). This CDR3 has 15 amino acids. V lost 8 bases to trimming and J lost 4 bases; unmatched junction nucleotides: 12. CDR3 bases: TGTGCCAGTCAGGGGGCCATGAGGGCGGCCACTGAAGCTTTCTTT. Its protein product is CASQGAMRAATEAFF.

This clone was detected only once. The gene calls are TRBV7-2 and TRBJ1-1; D possibly corresponds to TRBD1 (6 bases). This CDR3 comprises 14 residues. V gave up 5 bases and J gave up 1 base, with 11 bases separating them. The germline V gene encodes CDR1 SGHTA and CDR2 FQGNSA. The CDR3 reads CASSVRTANTEAFF. The CDR3 DNA sequence: TGTGCCAGCAGCGTCAGGACAGCGAACACTGAAGCTTTCTTT.

The CDR3 is CASSLWGGSRDEQFF. The CDR3 nucleotides read TGTGCCAGCAGCTTATGGGGCGGGAGTAGGGATGAGCAGTTCTTC. V and J are TRBV7-6 and TRBJ2-1, with 7 positions matching TRBD2. The CDR3 runs 15 residues. Per the germline V gene, CDR1 is SGHVS and CDR2 is FNYEAQ. The J segment lost 8 bases and the V segment lost 2 bases, leaving 9 bases of the junction unmatched. Together with reference TRBV7-6 and TRBJ2-1, the CDR3 gives the full variable domain: GAGVSQSPRYKVTKRGQDVALRCDPISGHVSLYWYRQALGQGPEFLTYFNYEAQQDKSGLPNDRFSAERPEGSISTLTIQRTEQRDSAMYRCASSLWGGSRDEQFFGPGTRLTVL.